This T cell receptor (beta chain) is drawn from a study of CD4 T cell repertoires in COVID-19. Study findings and constraints: Two or all three memory subsets shared several highly expanded SARS-CoV-2-reactive clonotypes.

Germline V lookup: CDR1 LGHNA, CDR2 YNFKEQ. After removal of 0 bases from V and 3 bases from J, the junction contained 3 bases not matched to a gene. CDR3 length equals 15 residues. Sequencing used immunoSEQ multiplex PCR; TCRdb keeps in-frame clones, though not all of them. The sample lists about 75,000 clones; under 90% were seen once. For this clone: What it recognizes is unknown.

The sample consisted of CD4+ T cells from peripheral blood, taken after recovery from COVID-19. J is TRBJ1-1 and V is TRBV4-2, with 8 bases aligning to TRBD1. This TCR was recovered from a human donor who had COVID-19. CDR3: CASSQDPGQDTEAFF. CDR3 DNA: TGTGCCAGCAGCCAAGATCCGGGACAGGACACTGAAGCTTTCTTT.